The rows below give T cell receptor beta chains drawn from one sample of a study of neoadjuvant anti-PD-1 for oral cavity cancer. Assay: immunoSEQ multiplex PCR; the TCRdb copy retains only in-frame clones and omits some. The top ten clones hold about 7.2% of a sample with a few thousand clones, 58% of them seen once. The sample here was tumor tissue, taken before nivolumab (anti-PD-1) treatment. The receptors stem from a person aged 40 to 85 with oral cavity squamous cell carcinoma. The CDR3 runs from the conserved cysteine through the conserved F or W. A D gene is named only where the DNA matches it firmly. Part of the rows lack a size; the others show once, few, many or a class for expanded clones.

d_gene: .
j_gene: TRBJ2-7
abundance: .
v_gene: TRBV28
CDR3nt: TGTGCCAGCGGTATGGGGCCACCCGATTCCTACGAGCAGTACTTC
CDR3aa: CASGMGPPDSYEQYF

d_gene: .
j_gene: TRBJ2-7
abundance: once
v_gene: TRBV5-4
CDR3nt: TGTGCCAGCAGCCCAGGGACGCTGAGGCCCGAGCAGTACTTC
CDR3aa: CASSPGTLRPEQYF

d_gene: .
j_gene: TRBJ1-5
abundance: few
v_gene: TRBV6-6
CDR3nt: TGTGCCAGCAGTTTACAGGCTAGCAATCAGCCCCAGCATTTT
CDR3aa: CASSLQASNQPQHF

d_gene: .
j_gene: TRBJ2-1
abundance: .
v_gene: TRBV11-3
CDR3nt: TGTGCCAGCAGCTTGGGGGGCGCGGATGAGCAGTTCTTC
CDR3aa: CASSLGGADEQFF

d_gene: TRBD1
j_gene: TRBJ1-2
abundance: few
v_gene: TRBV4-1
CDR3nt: TGCGCCAGCAGCCAAGCCAGGGGGGGGATCATCTACACCTTC
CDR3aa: CASSQARGGIIYTF

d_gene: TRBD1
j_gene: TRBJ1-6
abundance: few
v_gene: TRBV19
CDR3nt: TGTGCCAGTAGTATAGGGACAGGGGGACCTAATTCACCCCTCCACTTT
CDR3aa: CASSIGTGGPNSPLHF

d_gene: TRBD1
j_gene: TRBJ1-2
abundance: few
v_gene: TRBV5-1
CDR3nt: TGCGCCAGCAGCAGCACAGGGGAAGGATCAAATGGCTACACCTTC
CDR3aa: CASSSTGEGSNGYTF

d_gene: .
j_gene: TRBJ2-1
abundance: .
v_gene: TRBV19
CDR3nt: TGTGCCAGTAGTATAGGAGGGATAAGTAATGAGCAGTTCTTC
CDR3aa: CASSIGGISNEQFF

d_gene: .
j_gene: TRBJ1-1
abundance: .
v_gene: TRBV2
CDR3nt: TGTGCCAGCGGGAGGGGGATGAACACTGAAGCTTTCTTT
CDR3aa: CASGRGMNTEAFF

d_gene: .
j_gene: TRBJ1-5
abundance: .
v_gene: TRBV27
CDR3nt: TGTGCCAGCAGTCCAGAGGCCGGTTTGGATCAGCCCCAGCATTTT
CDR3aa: CASSPEAGLDQPQHF

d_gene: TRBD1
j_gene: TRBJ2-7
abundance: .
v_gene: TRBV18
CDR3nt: TGTGCCAGCTCAGCAGGGACAGGGCGGTTTTACGAGCAGTACTTC
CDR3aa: CASSAGTGRFYEQYF

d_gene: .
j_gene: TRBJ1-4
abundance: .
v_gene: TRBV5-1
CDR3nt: TGCGCCAGCAGCTTGGATCAGGTCCTGGCTAATGAAAAACTGTTTTTT
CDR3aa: CASSLDQVLANEKLFF

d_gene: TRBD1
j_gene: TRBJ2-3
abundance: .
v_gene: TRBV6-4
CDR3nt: TGTGCCAGCAGGGGACAGGGTGACACAGATACGCAGTATTTT
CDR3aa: CASRGQGDTDTQYF

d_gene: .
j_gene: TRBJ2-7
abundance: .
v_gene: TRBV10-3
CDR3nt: TGTGCCATCAGTGAGGGTCCGGGCGAGCAGTACTTC
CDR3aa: CAISEGPGEQYF

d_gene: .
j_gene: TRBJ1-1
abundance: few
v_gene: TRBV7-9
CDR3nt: TGTGCCAGCAGCCCGCAGGGTGAAGCTTTCTTT
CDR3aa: CASSPQGEAFF

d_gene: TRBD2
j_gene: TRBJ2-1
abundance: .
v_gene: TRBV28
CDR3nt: TGTGCCAGCAGTCCAACCTCTAGCGGATACAATGAGCAGTTCTTC
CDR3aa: CASSPTSSGYNEQFF

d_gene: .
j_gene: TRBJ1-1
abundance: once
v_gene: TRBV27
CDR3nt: TGTGCCAGCAGTTTGAGAGAAAGAACTGAAGCTTTCTTT
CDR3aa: CASSLRERTEAFF

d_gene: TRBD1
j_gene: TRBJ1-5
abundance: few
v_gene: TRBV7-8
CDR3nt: TGTGCCAGCAGCTTGACAGGGGGCAATCAGCCCCAGCATTTT
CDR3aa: CASSLTGGNQPQHF

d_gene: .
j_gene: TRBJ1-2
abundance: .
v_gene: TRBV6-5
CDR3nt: TGTGCCAGCAGTTACCAGGGAGGGAAAAATGGCTACACCTTC
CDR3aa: CASSYQGGKNGYTF

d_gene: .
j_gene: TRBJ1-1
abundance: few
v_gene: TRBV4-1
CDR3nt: TGCGCCAGCAGCCCTATTTCGGAAACTGAAGCTTTCTTT
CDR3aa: CASSPISETEAFF

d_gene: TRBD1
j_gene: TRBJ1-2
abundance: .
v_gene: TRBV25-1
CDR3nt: TGTGCCAGCAGTGACGTTAGGACAGGGGGCTCCTCCTATGGCTACACCTTC
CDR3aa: CASSDVRTGGSSYGYTF

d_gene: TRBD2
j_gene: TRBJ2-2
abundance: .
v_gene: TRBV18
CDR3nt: TGTGCCAGCTCACCACAACTAGCGGTTAACACCGGGGAGCTGTTTTTT
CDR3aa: CASSPQLAVNTGELFF

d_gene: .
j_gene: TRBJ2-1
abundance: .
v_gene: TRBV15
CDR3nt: TGTGCCACCAGCAGTGCACCAGGGGGGACGGGGAATGAGCAGTTCTTC
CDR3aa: CATSSAPGGTGNEQFF